The 23 T cell receptor beta chains presented below share a single source sample, sequenced in a study of OX40 agonist ivuxolimab in advanced cancers. Measured with immunoSEQ multiplex PCR; TCRdb has only the in-frame clones, and not every one. The table shows about 18,000 clones, with approximately 78% occurring only once. The sample was CD4+ or CD8+ T cells sorted from blood, taken in a trial of the OX40 agonist ivuxolimab. The source is an adult with an advanced solid tumor such as melanoma, head and neck, liver or kidney cancer.

The chain employs TRBV7-1 and TRBJ2-1, with 16 bases that match TRBD2. TRBV7-1 is assigned to the ORF class and has an uncertain function. J lost 8 bases, V lost 5 bases, and 12 bases had no gene match. The CDR3 has 18 residues. The CDR3 is CASSLQTGLAGGPYEQFF. CDR3 nucleotide sequence: TGTGCCAGCAGCCTTCAGACGGGACTAGCGGGAGGGCCGTATGAGCAGTTCTTC.

This rearrangement joins TRBV7-8 to TRBJ2-7; 9 bases are a match to TRBD1. The V and J ends lost 3 bases and 2 bases, in that order; junction bases with no gene match: 2. Germline values: CDR1 SGHVS, CDR2 FQNEAQ. CDR3 size: 14 residues. The CDR3 loop is CASSLGQGAYEQYF. In nucleotides, the CDR3 is TGTGCCAGCAGCTTGGGACAGGGTGCCTACGAGCAGTACTTC.

The rearrangement links TRBV27 to TRBJ2-1; the D is unclear. CDR1 MNHEY and CDR2 SMNVEV come from the germline V gene (reference sequence). Trimming took 4 bases from V and 5 from J, leaving 12 bases between them. This CDR3 has 14 amino acids. For the CDR3, the DNA is TGTGCCAGCAGTTCGAAAATTCTGAACAATGAGCAGTTCTTC. As protein: CASSSKILNNEQFF.

The rearrangement uses TRBV9 and TRBJ2-7, with 8 nucleotides matching TRBD1. V trimming: 4 bases; J trimming: 4 bases; junction bases outside the gene matches: 4. Germline assignment: CDR1 SGDLS and CDR2 YYNGEE. This CDR3 is 13 amino acids long. CDR3 sequence: CASSRTGSYEQYF. CDR3 DNA: TGTGCCAGCAGCCGGACAGGGTCTTACGAGCAGTACTTC.

A single count supports this clone. V and J are TRBV11-2 and TRBJ2-5; D is perhaps TRBD1 (5 bases). The germline V gene encodes CDR1 SGHAT and CDR2 FQNNGV. V was clipped by 1 base and J by 0 bases, with 9 bases between them. There are 15 residues in the CDR3. Here the CDR3 reads CASSLGSRDQETQYF. The CDR3 nucleotides are TGTGCCAGCAGCTTAGGATCCAGGGACCAAGAGACCCAGTACTTC.

V usage is TRBV6-6 and J usage is TRBJ1-5; D is uncertain. Germline V CDR1 and CDR2: MNHNY, SVGAGI (reference sequence). The CDR3 totals 14 residues. V was clipped by 6 bases and J by 11 bases, with 20 bases between them. For the CDR3, the DNA is TGTGCCAGCAGCCAGGACGCCTTCGATCAAGCCCAGCATTTT. It encodes CASSQDAFDQAQHF.

The genes are TRBV6-5 and TRBJ2-1; 12 bases map to TRBD2. The CDR3 totals 15 residues. The germline V gene encodes CDR1 MNHEY and CDR2 SVGAGI. The junction had 10 bases not matched to a gene; V was cut back by 6 bases and J by 10 bases. The CDR3 DNA follows: TGTGCCAGCAGGTCTCCTAGCGGGGGGGCGCGGGAGCAGTTCTTC. This codes for CASRSPSGGAREQFF.

This chain links TRBV2 with TRBJ1-2; tentative D call: TRBD1 (5 bases). Trimming stripped 3 bases from V and 8 bases from J, with 19 bases between. This CDR3 comprises 15 residues. Per the germline V gene, CDR1 is SNHLY and CDR2 is FYNNEI. This CDR3 reads CASSDATVRSEGYTF. In nucleotides, the CDR3 is TGTGCCAGCAGTGATGCGACAGTCCGAAGCGAGGGCTACACCTTC.

V usage is TRBV19 and J usage is TRBJ2-5, with D possibly called TRBD1 or TRBD2 (5 bases each). Deletions cut 7 bases from V and 10 bases from J, with 19 bases between. CDR1 LNHDA and CDR2 SQIVND come from the germline V gene (reference sequence). The CDR3 extends over 13 amino acids. The CDR3 reads CASTTSPGLDQYF. CDR3 DNA: TGTGCCAGTACCACTTCCCCGGGGCTCGACCAGTACTTC.

The rearrangement uses TRBV7-9 and TRBJ2-7; D is unresolved. From germline, CDR1 is SEHNR and CDR2 FQNEAQ (reference sequence). The CDR3 is 13 amino acids. The germline V and J ends were trimmed by 4 bases and 5 bases, with 12 bases remaining between them. The CDR3 spells CASSSIDIHEQYF. The CDR3 region has the DNA TGTGCCAGCAGCTCAATAGACATACACGAGCAGTACTTC. Full variable domain (rest looked up from reference TRBV7-9 and TRBJ2-7): DTGVSQNPRHKITKRGQNVTFRCDPISEHNRLYWYRQTLGQGPEFLTYFQNEAQLEKSRLLSDRFSAERPKGSFSTLEIQRTEQGDSAMYLCASSSIDIHEQYFGPGTRLTVT.

The chain carries TRBV29-1 and TRBJ2-7; tentative D call: TRBD2 (6 bases). The CDR3 length is 13 residues. Per the germline V gene, CDR1 is SQVTM and CDR2 is ANQGSEA. V was clipped by 1 base and J by 5 bases, with 12 bases between them. CDR3 sequence reads: CSVEGGVFNEQYF. CDR3 nucleotide sequence: TGCAGCGTTGAAGGGGGGGTTTTTAACGAGCAGTACTTC.

The rearrangement joins TRBV6-1 to TRBJ1-1, with D unclear. The CDR3 contains 8 residues. From germline, CDR1 is MNHNS and CDR2 SASEGT. Between the trimmed V and J ends, which lost 7 bases and 8 bases, there was a span of 2 bases. CDR3 sequence (DNA): TGTGCCAGCAAAGAAGCTTTCTTT. This translates into CASKEAFF.

J is TRBJ2-3 and V is TRBV29-1, with 7 bases lining up with TRBD2. V dropped 4 bases and J dropped 5; count of bases not matched to a gene: 6. Germline V gene data show CDR1 as SQVTM and CDR2 as ANQGSEA. The CDR3 is made up of 13 amino acids. This CDR3 reads CSVAGGGIDTQYF. CDR3 bases: TGCAGCGTTGCTGGGGGGGGGATAGATACGCAGTATTTT.

The chain joins TRBV4-1 to TRBJ2-7; TRBD1 agrees at 9 bases. V shed 5 bases and J 0 bases; nucleotides not matched to a gene: 5. Germline V gene sequence: CDR1 MGHRA, CDR2 YSYEKL. The CDR3 has 15 residues. The CDR3 is CASSSGQGFSYEQYF. In DNA, the CDR3 is TGCGCCAGCAGCTCGGGACAGGGCTTCTCCTACGAGCAGTACTTC.

The chain couples TRBV5-1 to TRBJ2-7, with D perhaps TRBD2 (6 bases). The germline gives CDR1 SGHRS, CDR2 YFSETQ. This CDR3 has 15 amino acids. V was cut by 3 bases and J by 4 bases, with 17 bases left in between. CDR3 protein: CASSSIGTPLYEQYF. The CDR3 coding sequence is TGCGCCAGCAGCTCAATCGGGACTCCTCTATACGAGCAGTACTTC.

The chain combines TRBV25-1 with TRBJ1-2; D unclear. This CDR3 is 13 amino acids long. The germline V gene encodes CDR1 MGHDK and CDR2 SYGVNS. Trimming removed 5 bases at V and 2 bases at J, with 9 bases between. CDR3 sequence: CASSPSTNYGYTF. In nucleotides, the CDR3 is TGTGCCAGCAGTCCCAGTACCAACTATGGCTACACCTTC.

In DNA form, the CDR3 reads TGTGCCAGCAGCCACAGGGGCCAGAACACTGAAGCTTTCTTT. It yields the protein CASSHRGQNTEAFF. The V and J genes are TRBV4-2 and TRBJ1-1; D possibly corresponds to TRBD1 (6 bases). CDR1 is LGHNA, CDR2 YNFKEQ, per germline. The CDR3 has 14 amino acids. V was shortened by 3 bases and J by 1 base, with 9 bases between the two germline ends.

The chain is built from TRBV19 and TRBJ1-2; 7 nucleotides line up with TRBD1. The CDR3 loop spans 15 amino acids. Germline assignment: CDR1 LNHDA and CDR2 SQIVND (reference sequence). Unmatched junction bases numbered 12, after V lost 6 bases and J lost 5 bases. Here the CDR3 reads CASSPRQGSGYGYTF. The CDR3 DNA reads TGTGCCAGTAGCCCCCGACAGGGCTCGGGGTATGGCTACACCTTC.

The V and J genes are TRBV4-1 and TRBJ2-7, with D tentatively TRBD1 (5 bases). Trimming cost V 1 base and J 4 bases, with 11 bases left between them. Germline V lookup: CDR1 MGHRA, CDR2 YSYEKL. CDR3 length: 14 amino acids. In DNA, the CDR3 is TGCGCCAGCAGCCAAGTATTGGGGCTTTACGAGCAGTACTTC. Its protein product is CASSQVLGLYEQYF.

This sequence joins TRBV19 and TRBJ1-2, with no clear D. Germline V lookup: CDR1 LNHDA, CDR2 SQIVND (reference sequence). V lost 10 bases and J 0 bases, leaving 6 bases between the germline ends. This CDR3 has 11 amino acids. CDR3 region: CATGTNYGYTF. The DNA for the CDR3 is TGTGCCACAGGAACTAACTATGGCTACACCTTC.

The V gene is TRBV10-2, the J gene TRBJ1-2, with D possibly matching TRBD1 (6 bases). Deletions cut 6 bases from V and 8 bases from J, with 16 bases between. Germline V gene lookup returns CDR1 WSHSY and CDR2 SAAADI. The CDR3 contains 13 residues. The CDR3 DNA follows: TGCGCCAGCAGCCGCCCAGGGGTTTCGGGCTACACCTTC. The encoded protein is CASSRPGVSGYTF.

Relative to its sample, this clone is medium-sized. The chain uses TRBV19 and TRBJ1-5; TRBD1 might be the D (5 bases). The length of the CDR3 is 16 residues. Germline lookup yields CDR1 LNHDA and CDR2 SQIVND (reference sequence). V lost 4 bases to trimming and J lost 0 bases, with 13 bases between them. In nucleotides, the CDR3 is TGTGCCAGTAGTAGAGCAGGGACTAATAGCAATCAGCCCCAGCATTTT. Amino acid sequence: CASSRAGTNSNQPQHF.

The gene calls are TRBV5-1 and TRBJ2-7; 9 bases are a match to TRBD2. This CDR3 comprises 15 residues. Unmatched junction bases numbered 4, after V lost 0 bases and J lost 3 bases. In germline, CDR1 is SGHRS, CDR2 YFSETQ. The CDR3 sequence is CASSLEPAGGYEQYF. Written as DNA, the CDR3 is TGCGCCAGCAGCTTGGAACCAGCGGGAGGCTACGAGCAGTACTTC. The full variable domain, in which reference TRBV5-1 and TRBJ2-7 provide the parts outside the CDR3, is KAGVTQTPRYLIKTRGQQVTLSCSPISGHRSVSWYQQTPGQGLQFLFEYFSETQRNKGNFPGRFSGRQFSNSRSEMNVSTLELGDSALYLCASSLEPAGGYEQYFGPGTRLTVT.